The TCR beta chain under discussion was sequenced for a study of T cell repertoires in aging, cancer and after chemotherapy. Study at large: Paired samples before and after chemotherapy came from chronic lymphocytic leukemia patients on fludarabine- or bendamustine-based regimens.

Study-level results: Loss of evenness, beyond lost richness, contributed to age-related TCR diversity decline in cancer patients. Rebound thymic output was suggested by rising median generation probability during chemotherapy in each cancer cohort.

The CDR3 loop spans 18 amino acids. J was trimmed by 1 base and V by 0 bases; bases with no gene match: 3. Germline V gives CDR1 KGHDR, CDR2 SFDVKD. Multiplex touch-down PCR with TRB-A/B primers amplified rearranged V-D-J TRB sequences. TCRdb recomputed calls from the multiplex PCR reads with MiXCR, one row per CDR3 protein. The sample records about 6,200 distinct CDR3 sequences, about 32% being singletons. A remark on this clonotype: The antigen remains undetermined.

TCR beta rearrangements were amplified from peripheral blood genomic DNA. The specimen was blood. This chain joins TRBV24-1 and TRBJ1-6; TRBD1 matches at 9 bases. The clonotype was recovered from a human donor with a blood cancer. CDR3 bases: TGTGCCACCAGTGATTTGGGACAGGGGAAATCCTATAATTCACCCCTCCACTTT. Its translation: CATSDLGQGKSYNSPLHF.